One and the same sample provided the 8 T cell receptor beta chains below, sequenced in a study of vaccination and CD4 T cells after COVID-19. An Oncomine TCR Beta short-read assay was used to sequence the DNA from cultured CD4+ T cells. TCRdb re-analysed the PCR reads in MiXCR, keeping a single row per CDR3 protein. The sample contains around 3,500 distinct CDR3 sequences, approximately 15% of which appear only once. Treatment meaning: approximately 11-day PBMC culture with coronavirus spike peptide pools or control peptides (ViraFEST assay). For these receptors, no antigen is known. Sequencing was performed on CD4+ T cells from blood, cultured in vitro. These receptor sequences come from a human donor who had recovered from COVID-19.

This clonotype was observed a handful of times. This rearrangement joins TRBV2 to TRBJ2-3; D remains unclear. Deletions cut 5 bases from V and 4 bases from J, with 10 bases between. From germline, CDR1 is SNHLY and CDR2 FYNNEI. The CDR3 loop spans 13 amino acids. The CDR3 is CASSQARADTQYF. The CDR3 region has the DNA TGTGCCAGCAGTCAGGCACGGGCAGATACGCAGTATTTT.

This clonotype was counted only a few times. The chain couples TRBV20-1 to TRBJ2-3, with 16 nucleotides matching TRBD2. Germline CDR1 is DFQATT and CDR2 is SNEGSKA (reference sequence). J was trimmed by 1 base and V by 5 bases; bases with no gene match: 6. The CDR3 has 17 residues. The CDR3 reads CSAFGTSGGAGTDTQYF. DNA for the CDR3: TGCAGTGCTTTCGGGACTAGCGGGGGGGCTGGCACAGATACGCAGTATTTT.

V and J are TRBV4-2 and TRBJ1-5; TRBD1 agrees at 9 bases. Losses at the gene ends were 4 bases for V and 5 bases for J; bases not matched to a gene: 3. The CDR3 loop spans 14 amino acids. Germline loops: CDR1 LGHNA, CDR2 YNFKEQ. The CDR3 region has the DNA TGTGCCAGCAGCCCCCGGGACAGGGATCAGCCCCAGCATTTT. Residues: CASSPRDRDQPQHF.

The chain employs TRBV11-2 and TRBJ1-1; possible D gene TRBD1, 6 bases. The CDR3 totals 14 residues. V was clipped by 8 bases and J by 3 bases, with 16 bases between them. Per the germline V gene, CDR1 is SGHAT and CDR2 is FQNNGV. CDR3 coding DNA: TGTGCCAGCTCATCGACAGGAGTTCACACTGAAGCTTTCTTT. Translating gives CASSSTGVHTEAFF.

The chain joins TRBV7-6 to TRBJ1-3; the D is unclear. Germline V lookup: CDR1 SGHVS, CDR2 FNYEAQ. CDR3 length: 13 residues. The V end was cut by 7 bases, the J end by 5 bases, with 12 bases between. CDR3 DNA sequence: TGTGCCAGCACCGCGCGGGGTAGAAACACCATATATTTT. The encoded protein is CASTARGRNTIYF.

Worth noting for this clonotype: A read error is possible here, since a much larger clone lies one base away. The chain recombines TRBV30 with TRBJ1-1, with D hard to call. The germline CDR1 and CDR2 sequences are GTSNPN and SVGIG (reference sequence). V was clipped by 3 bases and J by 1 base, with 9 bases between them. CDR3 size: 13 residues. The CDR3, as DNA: TGTGCCTGGAGCACCCACCCGAACACTGAAGCTTTCTTT. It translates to CAWSTHPNTEAFF.

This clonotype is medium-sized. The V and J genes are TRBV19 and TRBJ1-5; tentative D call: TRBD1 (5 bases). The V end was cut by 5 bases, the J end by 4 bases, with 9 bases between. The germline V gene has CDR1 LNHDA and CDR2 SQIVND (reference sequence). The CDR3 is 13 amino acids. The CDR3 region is CASSSQANQPQHF. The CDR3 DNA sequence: TGTGCCAGTAGTTCACAGGCGAATCAGCCCCAGCATTTT.

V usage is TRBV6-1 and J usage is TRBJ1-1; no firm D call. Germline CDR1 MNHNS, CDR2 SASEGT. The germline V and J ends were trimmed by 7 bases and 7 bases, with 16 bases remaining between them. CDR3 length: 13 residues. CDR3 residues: CASTPVISGEAFF. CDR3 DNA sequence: TGTGCCAGCACCCCGGTTATTTCCGGTGAAGCTTTCTTT.